This TCR beta chain was documented in a study of T cell responses to AZD1222 COVID-19 vaccine. Profiled with immunoSEQ multiplex PCR; TCRdb holds only in-frame clones, not every one. The sample includes approximately 93,000 clones, roughly 90% of them seen just once. In this sample, this clone turned up once. Antigen specificity is unknown. Study-level points and caveats: Samples come after the peak T cell response, not at day 14. When two AZD1222 doses had been given, Spike-specific TCR breadth and depth rose.

Germline V gene lookup returns CDR1 KGHSH and CDR2 LQKENI. The CDR3 sequence is 15 residues long. J gave up 1 base and V 0 bases, and 0 bases lay outside the gene matches. The sample was peripheral blood, taken 28 days after the second AZD1222 dose. The source is an adult who received the AZD1222 COVID-19 vaccine. The chain couples TRBV18 to TRBJ2-4; TRBD2 matches at 7 bases. CDR3: CASSPPGGAKNIQYF. The CDR3, as DNA: TGTGCCAGCTCACCACCCGGGGGGGCCAAAAACATTCAGTACTTC.